This T cell receptor (beta chain) is drawn from a study of OX40 agonist ivuxolimab in advanced cancers. Study as a whole: Patients receiving dose escalation had hepatocellular carcinoma, melanoma, renal cell or head and neck cancer. General study results and limits: Near-lowest levels of clonal expansion characterized partial responders at 0.1-3.0 mg/kg.

This clone has only one observation. Its matching antigen is unknown. J was trimmed by 4 bases and V by 6 bases; bases with no gene match: 9. CDR3 length equals 15 residues. Germline V gene lookup returns CDR1 SNHLY and CDR2 FYNNEI. The table came from immunoSEQ multiplex PCR; TCRdb's copy has only in-frame clones and leaves some out. The sample yields some 80,000 clones, more than 75% seen once. The rearrangement joins TRBV2 to TRBJ1-5, with 7 nucleotides matching TRBD1. This TCR derives from an adult with an advanced solid tumor such as melanoma, head and neck, liver or kidney cancer. The sequenced sample was CD4+ or CD8+ T cells sorted from blood, obtained in a trial of the OX40 agonist ivuxolimab. The CDR3: CASSQQGFRNQPQHF. CDR3 nucleotides: TGTGCCAGCAGCCAACAGGGGTTCAGGAATCAGCCCCAGCATTTT.